This T cell receptor beta chain comes out of a study of control samples from healthy donors and cancer patients. Here immunoSEQ multiplex PCR was the method, and the copy in TCRdb shows in-frame clones only, minus some. The data hold more than 45,000 clones, with more than 85% observed a single time. Trimming left V 0 bases short and J 1 base short, with 12 bases between. Germline CDR1 reads SGHAT; CDR2 reads FQDESV (reference sequence). This CDR3 comprises 16 residues. Sequenced input: PBMCs. The chain uses TRBV11-1 and TRBJ1-1; D call uncertain. The source of this sequence is a woman aged 45-59 years with head and neck cancer. CDR3 bases: TGTGCCAGCAGCTTAGCGGCGGGTCATGGGAACACTGAAGCTTTCTTT. Protein sequence: CASSLAAGHGNTEAFF.